This TCR beta chain appears in the sequencing data of a study of blood T cell repertoires in COVID-19 (dated by TCRdb to the early 2020s). In the study overall: Samples from collaborators originated in the United States, Italy and Spain and spanned both the acute and convalescent phases of COVID-19. The sample metadata nearly always contained a de-identified subject ID, COVID-19 status, age in years and sex. Where available, HLA class I and class II types were taken from metadata supplied by the sample provider and were not determined by assay-based typing. The repertoires were released in a freely available public database meant as a resource for research on the immune response to SARS-CoV-2. The samples were drawn from the first 160 participants of the ongoing ImmuneRACE study and from more than 1,000 subjects provided by 6 global collaborators. Deeply sampled blood TCRbeta repertoires from subjects exposed to, actively infected with, or recovered from COVID-19 were included in the dataset. The prospective study material was composed of cDNA or gDNA derived from T cells, B-cell-depleted T cells, or PBMCs. Here is what the overall study found, with its caveats: Clinical and demographic metadata were provided uncurated, with the amount varying by source and participant.

TCRbeta CDR3 regions were amplified from genomic DNA using the immunoSEQ Assay, a bias-controlled multiplex PCR. The source study handled its data this way. Within the assay, amplification of reference gene primers was used to estimate how many nucleated cells each sample contained. Sequence reads were collapsed and filtered to measure the absolute abundance of every unique TCRbeta CDR3 rearrangement. For each sample, productive Simpson clonality was calculated as the square root of Simpson's diversity index over productive rearrangements. TCRdb obtained this table from immuneACCESS and retained in-frame rearrangements with V and J assigned. These tables miss some clones; where compared with another copy, unresolved V genes account for less than half of the shortfall, and the remainder is unexplained. The DNA gave D and trimming, while V, J and clone size come from that table. This sample lists just over 650,000 clones; over 80% were detected once. Of the sample, roughly 0.25% falls within the top ten clones.

Measured from the cysteine to the phenylalanine, the CDR3 is 15 residues long. Only the CDR3 DNA is retained, 45 bases long and in frame from the first base. Trimming removed 5 bases from V and 6 bases from J, leaving 14 bases between the germline ends. In the germline V gene, CDR1 corresponds to SGHTA and CDR2 to FQGTGA. Remarks on this clone: Its antigen is currently not known. No per-base quality is available; no much larger clone lies one base away.

The collaborating institutions used their own protocols to collect whole blood in K2EDTA tubes. For TCRbeta analysis, collaborator samples were shipped as frozen whole blood, as isolated PBMCs, or as DNA extracted from either sample type. Recombination connected TRBV7-3 to TRBJ1-6; a weak D assignment points to TRBD1 (5 bases agree). Sequencing was done on a sample of peripheral blood. The receptor was isolated from a woman aged 18 to 35 with acute or convalescent COVID-19. The CDR3 is CASSPRGGTNSPLHF. The DNA is TGTGCCAGCAGCCCCCGCGGGGGGACTAATTCACCCCTCCACTTT.